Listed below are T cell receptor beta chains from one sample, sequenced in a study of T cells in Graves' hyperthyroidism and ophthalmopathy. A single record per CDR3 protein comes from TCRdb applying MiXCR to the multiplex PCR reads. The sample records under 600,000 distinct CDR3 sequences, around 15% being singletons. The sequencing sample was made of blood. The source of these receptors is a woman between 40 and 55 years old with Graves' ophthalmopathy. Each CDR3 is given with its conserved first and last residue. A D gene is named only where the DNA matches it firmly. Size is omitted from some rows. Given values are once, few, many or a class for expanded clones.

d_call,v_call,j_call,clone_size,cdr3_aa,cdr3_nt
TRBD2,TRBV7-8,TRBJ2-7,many,CASSSVAGGWGEQYF,TGTGCCAGCAGTTCCGTAGCGGGAGGGTGGGGCGAGCAGTACTTC
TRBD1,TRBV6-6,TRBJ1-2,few,CASSYGTGNYGYTF,TGTGCCAGCAGTTACGGGACAGGGAACTATGGCTACACCTTC
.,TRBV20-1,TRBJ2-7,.,CSARAGLYEQYF,TGCAGTGCTAGGGCGGGGCTATACGAGCAGTACTTC
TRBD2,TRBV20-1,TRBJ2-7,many,CSAPGLAGEQYF,TGCAGTGCCCCGGGACTAGCGGGCGAGCAGTACTTC
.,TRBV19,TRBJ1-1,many,CASGLRGDTEAFF,TGTGCCAGTGGGCTGCGAGGGGACACTGAAGCTTTCTTT
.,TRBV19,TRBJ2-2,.,CASSIPDAANTGELFF,TGTGCCAGTAGTATTCCAGACGCCGCGAACACCGGGGAGCTGTTTTTT
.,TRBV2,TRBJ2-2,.,CASRTYYREGTGELFF,TGTGCCAGCAGAACTTACTACAGGGAGGGCACCGGGGAGCTGTTTTTT
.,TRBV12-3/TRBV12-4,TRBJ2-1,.,CASSPREPRNEQFF,TGTGCCAGCAGCCCCCGGGAGCCTCGCAATGAGCAGTTCTTC
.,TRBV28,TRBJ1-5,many,CASSHNQPQHF,TGTGCCAGCAGTCACAATCAGCCCCAGCATTTT
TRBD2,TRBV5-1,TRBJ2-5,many,CASSPGGRETQYF,TGCGCCAGCAGCCCGGGAGGGCGGGAGACCCAGTACTTC
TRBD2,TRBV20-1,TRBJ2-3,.,CSARGGGGYGTDTQYF,TGCAGTGCTCGGGGGGGGGGGGGCTACGGCACAGATACGCAGTATTTT
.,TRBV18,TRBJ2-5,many,CASSPRGANQETQYF,TGTGCCAGCTCACCACGAGGGGCAAATCAAGAGACCCAGTACTTC
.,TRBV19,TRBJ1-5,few,CASSMRTIGNQPQHF,TGTGCCAGTAGTATGCGGACCATTGGCAATCAGCCCCAGCATTTT
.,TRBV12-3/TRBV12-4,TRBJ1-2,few,CASSLLGTHGYTF,TGTGCCAGCAGTTTACTTGGGACCCATGGCTACACCTTC
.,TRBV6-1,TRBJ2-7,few,CASRTNRDLYEQYF,TGTGCCAGCAGAACCAACAGGGATCTCTACGAGCAGTACTTC
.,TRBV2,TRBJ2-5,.,CASSESREGGRGQETQYF,TGTGCCAGCAGTGAATCCAGAGAGGGCGGACGGGGACAAGAGACCCAGTACTTC
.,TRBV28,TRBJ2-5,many,CASSFGGLYQETQYF,TGTGCCAGCAGTTTTGGTGGATTGTACCAAGAGACCCAGTACTTC
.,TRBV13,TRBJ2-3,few,CASSAWGVDTQYF,TGTGCCAGCAGCGCCTGGGGGGTTGATACGCAGTATTTT
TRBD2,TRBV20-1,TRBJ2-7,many,CSARVSGSPEQYF,TGCAGTGCTAGAGTTAGCGGGAGCCCCGAGCAGTACTTC
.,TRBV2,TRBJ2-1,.,CASISWDEQFF,TGTGCCAGCATCTCGTGGGATGAGCAGTTCTTC
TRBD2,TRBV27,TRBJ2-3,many,CASSFGREGLDTQYF,TGTGCCAGCAGTTTTGGACGGGAGGGCTTAGATACGCAGTATTTT
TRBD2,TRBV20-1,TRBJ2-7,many,CSAGLGGKTYEQYF,TGCAGTGCTGGCCTCGGGGGGAAGACCTACGAGCAGTACTTC
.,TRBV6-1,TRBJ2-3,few,CASSLQGYTDTQYF,TGTGCCAGCAGTCTACAGGGTTACACAGATACGCAGTATTTT
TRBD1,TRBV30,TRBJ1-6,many,CAWSGQGNSPLHF,TGTGCCTGGAGCGGACAGGGTAATTCACCCCTCCACTTT
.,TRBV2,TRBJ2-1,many,CASSEAQGRAREQFF,TGTGCCAGCAGTGAAGCGCAGGGACGGGCTCGTGAGCAGTTCTTC
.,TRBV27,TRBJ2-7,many,CASSLSGHAESSYEQYF,TGTGCCAGCAGTTTATCGGGACACGCCGAGAGCTCCTACGAGCAGTACTTC
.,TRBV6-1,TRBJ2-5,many,CASSPGGGRETQYF,TGTGCCAGCAGTCCCGGGGGAGGCAGAGAGACCCAGTACTTC
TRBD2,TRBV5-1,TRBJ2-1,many,CASSLGLAMTYNEQFF,TGCGCCAGCAGCTTGGGACTAGCGATGACCTACAATGAGCAGTTCTTC
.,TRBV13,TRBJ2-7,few,CASSSWGSTYEQYF,TGTGCCAGCAGCTCTTGGGGGAGTACCTACGAGCAGTACTTC
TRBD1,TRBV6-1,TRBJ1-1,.,CASRFDRAMNTEAFF,TGTGCCAGCAGATTCGACAGGGCCATGAACACTGAAGCTTTCTTT
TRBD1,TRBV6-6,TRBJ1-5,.,CASSYPPRDRESNQPQHF,TGTGCCAGCAGTTACCCTCCCCGGGACAGGGAGTCTAATCAGCCCCAGCATTTT
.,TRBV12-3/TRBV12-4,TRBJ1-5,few,CASSSSGTLGQPQHF,TGTGCCAGCAGTTCATCCGGGACACTCGGGCAGCCCCAGCATTTT
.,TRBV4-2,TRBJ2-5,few,CASSQMEGETQYF,TGTGCCAGCAGCCAAATGGAGGGGGAGACCCAGTACTTC
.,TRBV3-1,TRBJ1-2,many,CASSLLTQGPGYTF,TGTGCCAGCAGTCTCCTTACACAGGGTCCTGGCTACACCTTC
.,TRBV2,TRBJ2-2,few,CASIQDAGIAGELFF,TGTGCCAGCATTCAAGATGCGGGAATTGCCGGGGAGCTGTTTTTT
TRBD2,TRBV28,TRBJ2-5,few,CASGRESYF,TGTGCCAGCGGGAGGGAGTCGTACTTC
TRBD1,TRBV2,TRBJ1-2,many,CASSETQGAPNYGYTF,TGTGCCAGCAGTGAGACACAGGGGGCGCCGAACTATGGCTACACCTTC
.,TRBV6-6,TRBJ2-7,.,CASSYSGTNYEQYF,TGTGCCAGCAGTTACTCTGGGACAAACTACGAGCAGTACTTC
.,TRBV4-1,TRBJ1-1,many,CASSGINTEAFF,TGCGCCAGCAGCGGAATCAACACTGAAGCTTTCTTT
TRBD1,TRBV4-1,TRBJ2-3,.,CASSQEPQGVSDTQYF,TGCGCCAGCAGCCAAGAACCCCAGGGGGTGTCAGATACGCAGTATTTT
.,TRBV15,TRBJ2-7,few,CATSSPRTDAYEQYF,TGTGCCACCAGCAGTCCCAGGACTGACGCCTACGAGCAGTACTTC
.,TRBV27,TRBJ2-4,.,CASSRPPGVNIQYF,TGTGCCAGCTCAAGACCCCCAGGGGTAAACATTCAGTACTTC
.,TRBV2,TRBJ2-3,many,CASKSGAADTQYF,TGTGCCAGCAAATCGGGGGCCGCAGATACGCAGTATTTT
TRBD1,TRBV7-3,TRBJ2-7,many,CASSSQPGGIYEQYF,TGTGCCAGCAGCTCCCAACCAGGGGGCATCTACGAGCAGTACTTC
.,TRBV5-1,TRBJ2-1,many,CASADSNSYNEQFF,TGCGCCAGCGCGGACAGCAACTCCTACAATGAGCAGTTCTTC
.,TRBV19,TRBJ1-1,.,CASSIEGEWPTEAFF,TGTGCCAGTAGTATAGAGGGAGAATGGCCGACTGAAGCTTTCTTT
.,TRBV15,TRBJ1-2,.,CATSRDSYYGYTF,TGTGCCACCAGCAGAGACAGCTACTATGGCTACACCTTC
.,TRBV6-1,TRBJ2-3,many,CASSELGVSPDTQYF,TGTGCCAGCAGTGAATTGGGAGTGAGCCCAGATACGCAGTATTTT
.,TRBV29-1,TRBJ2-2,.,CSVDVGFNTGELFF,TGCAGCGTTGATGTAGGGTTTAACACCGGGGAGCTGTTTTTT
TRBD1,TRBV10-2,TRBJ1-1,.,CASTPLGQTLNTEAFF,TGCGCCAGCACCCCTTTGGGACAGACACTGAACACTGAAGCTTTCTTT
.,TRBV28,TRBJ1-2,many,CASSFGRANYGYTF,TGTGCCAGCAGTTTCGGTCGGGCTAACTATGGCTACACCTTC
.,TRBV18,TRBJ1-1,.,CASSPGVGRRDTEAFF,TGTGCCAGCTCCCCAGGGGTTGGACGGAGGGACACTGAAGCTTTCTTT